The next 27 T cell receptor beta chains were all read from a single sample in a study of blood T cells in healthy people across ages. Next came a second PCR, run for about 7 to 12 cycles, which used a sample-barcoded 5' primer along with a J-beta primer mix. Via MiXCR, TCRdb re-called the 5' RACE reads, giving one row per CDR3 protein. The data hold some 1.5 million distinct CDR3 sequences, with 25% to 30% observed a single time. Specimen: blood. Receptor source: a woman aged 25 to 39 in good health.

This rearrangement joins TRBV30 to TRBJ2-4; D may correspond to TRBD1 or TRBD2 (5 bases each). The length of the CDR3 is 16 residues. V dropped 0 bases and J dropped 9 bases, with 21 bases sitting between them. From germline, CDR1 is GTSNPN and CDR2 SVGIG (reference sequence). CDR3 loop: CAWSVLSMGRAAIQYF. CDR3 sequence (DNA): TGTGCCTGGAGTGTACTCTCTATGGGGCGGGCGGCCATTCAGTACTTC.

The chain has TRBV20-1 and TRBJ2-1; TRBD2 matches 11 bases. V dropped 0 bases and J dropped 15; count of bases not matched to a gene: 10. The CDR3 length is 14 residues. CDR1 DFQATT and CDR2 SNEGSKA come from the germline V gene (reference sequence). The CDR3 protein is CSARDQASGRLVFF. The CDR3 DNA sequence: TGCAGTGCTAGAGATCAGGCTAGCGGGAGGCTTGTGTTCTTC.

This clonotype was seen repeatedly, ten times or more. CDR3 residues: CASRVAGGSYNEQFF. CDR3 DNA sequence: TGTGCCAGCAGAGTAGCGGGGGGCTCCTACAATGAGCAGTTCTTC. The chain links TRBV6-5 to TRBJ2-1, with 10 bases identical to TRBD2. Germline V lookup: CDR1 MNHEY, CDR2 SVGAGI. Trimming at V came to 6 bases and at J to 0 bases, leaving 2 bases not matched to a gene. CDR3 length: 15 residues.

The V and J genes are TRBV7-9 and TRBJ2-4, with D perhaps matching TRBD1 (5 bases). Trimming shortened V by 0 bases and J by 13 bases, and 34 bases separated the two germline ends. The CDR3 has 20 residues. Looked up from germline, CDR1 is SEHNR and CDR2 is FQNEAQ (reference sequence). CDR3 nucleotide sequence: TGTGCCAGCAGCTTAGCGGTAGGAGTAGACACCGGACATTCCTACAATGAGCAGTACTTC. The encoded protein is CASSLAVGVDTGHSYNEQYF.

This clonotype was counted a few times. The chain has TRBV3-1 and TRBJ2-1, with 9 bases aligning to TRBD1. CDR3 size: 18 residues. Germline trimming cut 0 bases from V and 5 bases from J; bases unmatched to any gene: 11. Germline CDR1 LGHDT, CDR2 YNNKEL (reference sequence). CDR3 region: CASSQDWHRQGVDNEQFF. CDR3 DNA: TGTGCCAGCAGCCAAGATTGGCACCGACAGGGGGTCGACAATGAGCAGTTCTTC.

In its sample, this clonotype was seen a few times. V is TRBV10-3 and J is TRBJ2-3; TRBD2 matches at 8 bases. The CDR3 runs 14 residues. Germline CDR1 is ENHRY and CDR2 is SYGVKD. J gave up 4 bases and V 5 bases, and 5 bases lay outside the gene matches. The chain's CDR3 is CAISPGGGADTQYF. CDR3 DNA: TGTGCCATCAGTCCGGGAGGGGGGGCAGATACGCAGTATTTT.

This clonotype was counted between two and nine times. The chain carries TRBV6-6 and TRBJ2-4; TRBD1 matches at 9 bases. In germline, CDR1 is MNHNY, CDR2 SVGAGI (reference sequence). The J segment lost 13 bases and the V segment lost 6 bases, leaving 16 bases of the junction unmatched. This CDR3 comprises 15 residues. This chain's CDR3 is CASSPGTGLSNEQYF. The CDR3 nucleotides are TGTGCCAGCAGCCCAGGGACAGGGCTTTCCAATGAGCAGTACTTC.

The rearrangement links TRBV21-1 to TRBJ1-1; the table's D call, TRBD1, was not checked against the DNA. TRBV21-1 is classified as a pseudogene. CDR3 length: 20 residues. The CDR3 loop is CASSKEGRQVRLHMNTEAFF. DNA of the CDR3: TGTGCCAGCAGCAAAGAGGGTCGACAGGTCAGACTCCACATGAACACTGAAGCTTTCTTT.

In the case of this clonotype: This may be a read error: a much more frequent sequence differs by one nucleotide. V is TRBV29-1 and J is TRBJ2-5, with D maybe TRBD1 (5 bases). CDR3 size: 12 residues. In germline, CDR1 is SQVTM, CDR2 ANQGSEA. Trimming cost V 4 bases and J 11 bases, with 17 bases left between them. The CDR3 reads CSVGNRTSKQYF. CDR3 nucleotides: TGCAGCGTTGGCAACCGGACAAGCAAGCAGTACTTC.

This chain links TRBV9 with TRBJ2-2; D gene unclear. The CDR3 has 16 amino acids. With 0 bases removed from V and 4 bases from J, the gap between germline ends came to 13 bases. Germline V gene data show CDR1 as SGDLS and CDR2 as YYNGEE. CDR3 in DNA: TGTGCCAGCAGCGTAGCCCGGGCAGCGAGCACCGGGGAGCTGTTTTTT. This codes for CASSVARAASTGELFF.

V usage is TRBV6-1 and J usage is TRBJ2-7, with 7 positions matching TRBD1. The CDR3 loop spans 13 amino acids. V was clipped by 7 bases and J by 6 bases; unmatched bases: 9. In germline, CDR1 is MNHNS, CDR2 SASEGT. Here the CDR3 DNA reads TGTGCCAGCACGGTCAGGGGGTCGTTCGAGCAGTACTTC. As protein: CASTVRGSFEQYF.

This clonotype was seen only once. The chain carries TRBV10-3 and TRBJ1-1; no clear D gene. With 5 bases removed from V and 1 base from J, the gap between germline ends came to 11 bases. CDR1 and CDR2 from the germline V gene are ENHRY and SYGVKD. The CDR3 contains 14 residues. The DNA of the CDR3 is TGTGCCATCAGTTGGGAGCAGACGAACACTGAAGCTTTCTTT. It translates to CAISWEQTNTEAFF.

The chain joins TRBV24-1 to TRBJ2-1, with 7 bases identical to TRBD2. The CDR3 spans 14 residues. Trimming removed 11 bases from V and 3 bases from J; junction bases left unmatched: 9. The V gene's germline CDR1 is KGHDR and CDR2 SFDVKD. The CDR3 coding sequence is TGTGCCAAAGTCACGGGGGGTAACTACAATGAGCAGTTCTTC. It encodes CAKVTGGNYNEQFF.

This clonotype was observed a handful of times. V is TRBV6-1 and J is TRBJ2-7; D gene unclear. The CDR3 consists of 14 residues. CDR1 and CDR2 from the germline V gene are MNHNS and SASEGT. The germline V and J ends were trimmed by 2 bases and 3 bases, with 11 bases remaining between them. For the CDR3, the DNA is TGTGCCAGCAGTGAACTTACGCCCAGCTACGAGCAGTACTTC. Protein sequence: CASSELTPSYEQYF.

A remark on this clonotype: At one of its ends the junction is not consistent with the germline gene, which may arise from a read error. The chain joins TRBV5-5 to TRBJ1-1, with no clear D. Looked up from germline, CDR1 is SGHKS and CDR2 is YYEKEE (reference sequence). The CDR3 length is 12 residues. The CDR3, as DNA: TGTGCCGGCAGCTACGCACCGGGAGAAGCTTTCTTT. Its translation: CAGSYAPGEAFF. The variable domain in full, completed from reference TRBV5-5 and TRBJ1-1, reads DAGVTQSPTHLIKTRGQQVTLRCSPISGHKSVSWYQQVLGQGPQFIFQYYEKEERGRGNFPDRFSARQFPNYSSELNVNALLLGDSALYLCAGSYAPGEAFFGQGTRLTVV.

This clonotype has a handful of counts. The chain has TRBV5-1 and TRBJ1-4; D is undetermined. The germline V gene has CDR1 SGHRS and CDR2 YFSETQ. The CDR3 is 15 amino acids. V lost 0 bases and J 3 bases, leaving 9 bases between the germline ends. The CDR3: CASSLEGSANEKLFF. In DNA, the CDR3 is TGCGCCAGCAGCTTGGAGGGTTCAGCTAATGAAAAACTGTTTTTT.

The chain carries TRBV12-5 and TRBJ2-7, with 8 bases that match TRBD2. CDR3 length: 16 amino acids. V lost 5 bases to trimming and J lost 7 bases; unmatched junction nucleotides: 16. The germline V gene encodes CDR1 LGHNT and CDR2 FRNRAP. The chain's CDR3 is CASGPRGLRGDNEQYF. Written as DNA, the CDR3 is TGTGCTAGTGGTCCTCGTGGGTTGCGGGGGGACAATGAGCAGTACTTC. Filled out from reference TRBV12-5 and TRBJ2-7, the complete variable domain reads DARVTQTPRHKVTEMGQEVTMRCQPILGHNTVFWYRQTMMQGLELLAYFRNRAPLDDSGMPKDRFSAEMPDATLATLKIQPSEPRDSAVYFCASGPRGLRGDNEQYFGPGTRLTVT.

This clonotype has a handful of counts. The chain links TRBV7-9 to TRBJ2-1, with D possibly matching TRBD2 (5 bases). V lost 4 bases and J 10 bases, leaving 20 bases between the germline ends. The CDR3 is 15 residues long. Germline V gene sequence: CDR1 SEHNR, CDR2 FQNEAQ (reference sequence). Written as DNA, the CDR3 is TGTGCCAGCAGCTCCCCGGACGCCGGGGATGAGGAGCAGTTCTTC. As protein: CASSSPDAGDEEQFF.

Concerning this clonotype itself: A much larger clone differs from this one at a single base, so this may be a read error. This chain joins TRBV7-9 and TRBJ2-1, with TRBD2 identical over 10 bases. Germline V gene lookup returns CDR1 SEHNR and CDR2 FQNEAQ (reference sequence). J gave up 12 bases and V 7 bases, and 12 bases lay outside the gene matches. The CDR3 sequence is 14 residues long. DNA for the CDR3: TGTGCCAGCAACGAGGGACTAGCGTGGCCGCGGCAGTTCTTC. This gives the protein CASNEGLAWPRQFF. Looking up the rest from reference TRBV7-9 and TRBJ2-1 gives the full variable domain: DTGVSQNPRHKITKRGQNVTFRCDPISEHNRLYWYRQTLGQGPEFLTYFQNEAQLEKSRLLSDRFSAERPKGSFSTLEIQRTEQGDSAMYLCASNEGLAWPRQFFGPGTRLTVL.

Note on this clonotype: This may stem from a read error, because a much larger clone lies one nucleotide away. The CDR3, as DNA: TGCAGGGCTAGAGATTACTATGGCTACACCTTC. Residues: CRARDYYGYTF. This chain connects TRBV20-1 to TRBJ1-2, with D unresolved. The V gene's germline CDR1 is DFQATT and CDR2 SNEGSKA (reference sequence). The CDR3 has 11 residues.

This clonotype has a handful of counts. The rearrangement joins TRBV4-3 to TRBJ1-5; TRBD1 aligns across 8 bases. The CDR3 has 14 residues. Per the germline V gene, CDR1 is LGHNA and CDR2 is YSLEER. V was pared by 4 bases and J by 4 bases, with 3 bases of the junction left unmatched. The CDR3 bases are TGCGCCAGCAGCCTTAGGGACAGGAATCAGCCCCAGCATTTT. It encodes CASSLRDRNQPQHF.

At least ten counts were recorded for this clonotype. The chain links TRBV29-1 to TRBJ2-7; weak D call: TRBD2 (6 bases). The germline V and J ends were trimmed by 4 bases and 2 bases, with 15 bases remaining between them. Germline V gives CDR1 SQVTM, CDR2 ANQGSEA. This CDR3 comprises 14 residues. In DNA, the CDR3 is TGCAGCGTTGGGCGTACGCGGGATACCTACGAGCAGTACTTC. This translates into CSVGRTRDTYEQYF.

DNA of the CDR3: TGTGCCAGCAGTGGAGGGGCCGGGGACAGCTACGAGCAGTACTTC. Its protein product is CASSGGAGDSYEQYF. This chain uses TRBV25-1 with TRBJ2-7; 7 nucleotides match TRBD1. This CDR3 contains 15 residues. Germline CDR1 and CDR2: MGHDK and SYGVNS. J lost 3 bases, V lost 4 bases, and 9 bases had no gene match.

This chain uses TRBV9 with TRBJ1-1; D ambiguous. Trimming took off 1 base at V and 4 bases at J, with 8 bases between the two ends. CDR3 size: 13 residues. In germline, CDR1 is SGDLS, CDR2 YYNGEE. The CDR3 spells CASSVQVGTEAFF. In DNA form, the CDR3 reads TGTGCCAGCAGCGTACAAGTAGGCACTGAAGCTTTCTTT.

The chain couples TRBV10-2 to TRBJ2-7; 7 bases align to TRBD2. The CDR3 is 14 residues long. The trim removed 7 bases at V and 4 bases at J, leaving 10 bases unmatched. Germline V gene lookup returns CDR1 WSHSY and CDR2 SAAADI. CDR3 in amino acids: CASKSGAGPYEQYF. The CDR3 coding sequence is TGCGCCAGCAAGAGCGGGGCAGGGCCATACGAGCAGTACTTC.

The V gene is TRBV29-1, the J gene TRBJ1-1; TRBD1 matches at 7 bases. After removal of 6 bases from V and 1 base from J, the junction contained 11 bases not matched to a gene. CDR1 and CDR2 from the germline V gene are SQVTM and ANQGSEA. CDR3 size: 15 residues. CDR3 residues: CSVVPRQGWNTEAFF. The DNA for the CDR3 is TGCAGCGTCGTACCTCGACAGGGCTGGAACACTGAAGCTTTCTTT.

This clonotype occurred many times. CDR3 in DNA: TGTGCCAGCAGTTACGGTCCAGGGGCCATCTATGGCTACACCTTC. Translation: CASSYGPGAIYGYTF. V gene TRBV6-5 combines with J gene TRBJ1-2; a weak D match, TRBD1 (6 bases). Germline lookup yields CDR1 MNHEY and CDR2 SVGAGI. The V end was cut by 2 bases, the J end by 4 bases, with 14 bases between. This CDR3 is built from 15 residues.